A selection of T cell receptor beta chains follows, all from one sample in a study of T cells in Graves' hyperthyroidism and ophthalmopathy. TCRdb re-analysed the multiplex PCR reads in MiXCR, keeping a single row per CDR3 protein. This table has 550,000 to 600,000 distinct CDR3 sequences, 16% appearing once. Sequenced: blood. These receptors originate from a woman under 30 with Graves' hyperthyroidism. Each CDR3 is given with its conserved first and last residue. Fields, in order: clone size, V gene, J gene, D gene, CDR3 protein, CDR3 DNA. The D gene is left open where the match is weak. A row's size may be missing; if present it is once, few, many or a size class.

>few|TRBV5-4|TRBJ1-4|NA
CASSITGPTDEKLFF
TGTGCCAGCAGCATTACCGGGCCAACGGATGAAAAACTGTTTTTT
>NA|TRBV13|TRBJ2-1|TRBD1
CASSLRQGDNEQFF
TGTGCCAGCAGCTTGAGACAGGGGGACAATGAGCAGTTCTTC
>few|TRBV3-1|TRBJ2-4|NA
CASSQAGEAKNIQYF
TGTGCCAGCAGCCAAGCGGGCGAGGCCAAAAACATTCAGTACTTC
>many|TRBV28|TRBJ1-2|NA
CASSLNRVNGYTF
TGTGCCAGCAGTTTAAACAGGGTTAATGGCTACACCTTC
>many|TRBV12-3/TRBV12-4|TRBJ2-1|TRBD2
CASSSTSGGALNEQFF
TGTGCCAGCAGCAGTACTAGCGGGGGGGCGTTGAATGAGCAGTTCTTC
>once|TRBV20-1|TRBJ2-2|NA
CSAHPLGPGELFF
TGCAGTGCCCACCCCCTAGGACCCGGGGAGCTGTTTTTT
>many|TRBV7-9|TRBJ2-7|TRBD2
CASSETSGSVGQYF
TGTGCCAGCAGCGAAACTAGCGGGAGTGTAGGGCAGTACTTC
>many|TRBV6-1|TRBJ2-1|TRBD2
CASTPSGGPNEQFF
TGTGCCAGCACCCCCAGCGGGGGGCCCAATGAGCAGTTCTTC
>NA|TRBV5-1|TRBJ1-2|NA
CASSLSSGTISNYGYTF
TGCGCCAGCAGCCTAAGCTCCGGGACAATATCTAACTATGGCTACACCTTC
>NA|TRBV5-1|TRBJ2-5|TRBD2
CASSLLGTSAQETQYF
TGCGCCAGCAGCTTGTTAGGGACTAGCGCACAAGAGACCCAGTACTTC
>many|TRBV12-3/TRBV12-4|TRBJ1-2|NA
CASSQGGPRGYTF
TGTGCCAGCAGTCAAGGGGGGCCTAGAGGCTACACCTTC
>NA|TRBV7-2|TRBJ2-4|TRBD2
CASSIVGLAGGLKNIQYF
TGTGCCAGCAGCATCGTCGGACTAGCGGGAGGGCTCAAAAACATTCAGTACTTC
>many|TRBV12-3/TRBV12-4|TRBJ1-1|NA
CASSTREVVNTEAFF
TGTGCCAGCAGTACCCGGGAGGTCGTGAACACTGAAGCTTTCTTT
>many|TRBV6-1|TRBJ2-3|NA
CASSERADLDTQYF
TGTGCCAGCAGTGAACGGGCCGACCTAGATACGCAGTATTTT
>NA|TRBV20-1|TRBJ2-1|NA
CSGAEPNEQFF
TGCAGTGGTGCCGAGCCCAATGAGCAGTTCTTC
>many|TRBV20-1|TRBJ2-7|NA
CSARDGTYEQYF
TGCAGTGCTAGAGACGGGACCTACGAGCAGTACTTC
>many|TRBV2|TRBJ2-1|NA
CASSELDSYNEQFF
TGTGCCAGCAGTGAACTGGATTCCTACAATGAGCAGTTCTTC
>few|TRBV7-9|TRBJ2-7|NA
CASSLGSAKPYEQYF
TGTGCCAGCAGCTTAGGTAGCGCGAAGCCCTACGAGCAGTACTTC
>few|TRBV4-2|TRBJ2-2|TRBD2
CASRSSSGLGTGELFF
TGTGCCAGCAGGAGCTCCTCGGGACTAGGCACCGGGGAGCTGTTTTTT
>many|TRBV6-6|TRBJ2-6|NA
CASSYPKDSGANVLTF
TGTGCCAGCAGTTACCCGAAAGACTCTGGGGCCAACGTCCTGACTTTC
>many|TRBV6-1|TRBJ2-7|NA
CASSYLGAAYEQYF
TGTGCCAGCAGTTACCTTGGAGCCGCCTACGAGCAGTACTTC
>few|TRBV5-1|TRBJ2-1|NA
CASSLGPSSYNEQFF
TGCGCCAGCAGCTTAGGGCCGAGCTCCTACAATGAGCAGTTCTTC
>NA|TRBV12-3/TRBV12-4|TRBJ2-7|TRBD2
CASSWKAWGGEQYF
TGTGCCAGCAGTTGGAAAGCCTGGGGGGGGGAGCAGTACTTC
>many|TRBV20-1|TRBJ2-1|NA
CSAHSVRSSYNEQFF
TGCAGTGCCCACTCTGTCCGGAGCTCCTACAATGAGCAGTTCTTC
>many|TRBV18|TRBJ2-7|TRBD2
CASSPGTSGPSYEQYF
TGTGCCAGCTCACCGGGGACTAGCGGACCCTCCTACGAGCAGTACTTC
>many|TRBV12-3/TRBV12-4|TRBJ1-5|TRBD1
CASRDRGLQPQHF
TGTGCCAGCAGGGACAGGGGATTGCAGCCCCAGCATTTT
>NA|TRBV7-9|TRBJ1-2|NA
CASSPLSVQGNYGYTF
TGTGCCAGCAGCCCCCTTTCAGTTCAGGGTAACTATGGCTACACCTTC
>few|TRBV5-8|TRBJ2-2|TRBD2
CASRKGLAGYTGELFF
TGTGCCAGCAGGAAAGGACTAGCGGGGTACACCGGGGAGCTGTTTTTT
>NA|TRBV10-1|TRBJ2-1|NA
CASSDEGEQFF
TGCGCCAGCAGTGACGAGGGAGAGCAGTTCTTC
>NA|TRBV20-1|TRBJ1-5|NA
CSAREPGTLEESQHF
TGCAGTGCTAGAGAACCAGGGACTCTCGAGGAGTCCCAGCATTTT
>many|TRBV7-2|TRBJ2-1|TRBD2
CASSLGLGGGLQSEQFF
TGTGCCAGCAGCTTAGGCTTGGGGGGGGGGTTACAAAGTGAGCAGTTCTTC
>many|TRBV4-1|TRBJ1-1|NA
CASSPGMNLVEAFF
TGCGCCAGCAGCCCGGGGATGAATTTGGTTGAAGCTTTCTTT
>many|TRBV15|TRBJ2-7|NA
CATSREATRGPAPTKQQYF
TGTGCCACCAGCAGAGAGGCCACTAGGGGTCCAGCTCCTACGAAACAGCAGTACTTC
>NA|TRBV5-1|TRBJ2-2|TRBD1
CASSPRGVRDSSTGELFF
TGCGCCAGCAGCCCGCGAGGGGTACGGGACAGCTCCACCGGGGAGCTGTTTTTT
>few|TRBV11-2|TRBJ2-6|NA
CASSPLRGAGANVLTF
TGTGCCAGCAGCCCGCTCCGGGGGGCGGGGGCCAACGTCCTGACTTTC
>few|TRBV20-1|TRBJ1-2|NA
CSASYNYGYTF
TGCAGTGCTAGCTACAACTATGGCTACACCTTC
>many|TRBV27|TRBJ2-3|NA
CASSPSIGQITDTQYF
TGTGCCAGCAGTCCAAGCATAGGACAGATCACAGATACGCAGTATTTT
>few|TRBV7-6|TRBJ2-7|TRBD2
CASSPDSPSGSHEQYF
TGTGCCAGCAGCCCGGATTCCCCTAGCGGGTCCCACGAGCAGTACTTC
>many|TRBV29-1|TRBJ2-3|NA
CSVDGGGVTDTQYF
TGCAGCGTAGATGGGGGGGGCGTAACAGATACGCAGTATTTT
>NA|TRBV25-1|TRBJ1-6|NA
CASSDGAVYSPLHF
TGTGCCAGCAGTGATGGGGCAGTATATTCACCCCTCCACTTT
>few|TRBV9|TRBJ2-7|NA
CASSVAGETRTSSYEQYF
TGTGCCAGCAGCGTAGCTGGGGAGACACGGACGAGCTCCTACGAGCAGTACTTC
>many|TRBV5-1|TRBJ2-3|NA
CASSGADTQYF
TGTGCCAGCAGCGGAGCAGATACGCAGTATTTT
>few|TRBV2|TRBJ1-4|NA
CASRNGRSLFF
TGTGCCAGCAGAAACGGACGGTCACTGTTTTTT
>many|TRBV27|TRBJ1-2|NA
CASSFGLRSGYTF
TGTGCCAGCAGTTTCGGCCTGCGGTCCGGCTACACCTTC
>few|TRBV2|TRBJ2-7|TRBD2
CASSPGLAPEQYF
TGTGCCAGCAGCCCGGGACTAGCCCCCGAGCAGTACTTC
>NA|TRBV11-2|TRBJ2-1|TRBD2
CASSLVSSGAYNEQFF
TGTGCCAGCAGCTTAGTCAGTAGCGGGGCCTACAATGAGCAGTTCTTC
>few|TRBV7-6|TRBJ2-2|NA
CASSFSPATGELFF
TGTGCCAGCAGCTTCTCTCCAGCCACCGGGGAGCTGTTTTTT
>many|TRBV7-2|TRBJ1-2|NA
CASSRLTIRDGYTF
TGTGCCAGCAGCCGCCTAACGATCCGGGATGGCTACACCTTC
>many|TRBV3-1|TRBJ2-1|NA
CASSQESGVRIYNEQFF
TGTGCCAGCAGCCAAGAGTCCGGGGTTAGGATCTACAATGAGCAGTTCTTC
>few|TRBV5-6|TRBJ2-1|NA
CASSPGQYRQFF
TGTGCCAGCAGCCCCGGACAGTATCGTCAGTTCTTC
>NA|TRBV24-1|TRBJ2-1|NA
CATSAGGEQFF
TGTGCCACCAGTGCCGGGGGCGAGCAGTTCTTC